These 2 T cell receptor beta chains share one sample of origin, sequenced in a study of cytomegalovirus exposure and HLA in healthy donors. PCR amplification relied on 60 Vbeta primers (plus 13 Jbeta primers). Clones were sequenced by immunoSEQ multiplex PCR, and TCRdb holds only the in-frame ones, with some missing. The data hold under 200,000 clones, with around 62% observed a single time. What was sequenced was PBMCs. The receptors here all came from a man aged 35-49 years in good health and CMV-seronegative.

The CDR3 spells CASSLWGVGQPQHF. The CDR3 DNA reads as TGCGCCAGCAGCTTGTGGGGGGTCGGTCAGCCCCAGCATTTT. This rearrangement joins TRBV5-1 to TRBJ1-5, with D possibly TRBD1 on 5 matching bases. The CDR3 runs 14 residues. CDR1 is SGHRS, CDR2 YFSETQ, per germline. V was shortened by 1 base and J by 6 bases, with 11 bases between the two germline ends.

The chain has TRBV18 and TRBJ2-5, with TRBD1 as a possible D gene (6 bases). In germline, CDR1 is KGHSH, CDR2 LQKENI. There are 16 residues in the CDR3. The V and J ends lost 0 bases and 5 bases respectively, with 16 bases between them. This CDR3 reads CASSPPNRVSRETQYF. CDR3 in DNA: TGTGCCAGCTCACCACCTAACAGGGTATCCAGGGAGACCCAGTACTTC.